This TCR beta chain appears in the sequencing data of a study of CD8 T cells in ankylosing spondylitis. Broader study findings: One TCR beta motif, made up of about 8 highly homologous variants, appeared characteristic of ankylosing spondylitis blood. Clones linked with disease were CD8+ and fairly uncommon in the peripheral blood. Clones tied to disease were said to be significantly enriched in matched ankylosing spondylitis synovial fluid.

Libraries for TCR beta were made by quantitative 5'-RACE with molecular barcodes. One entry per CDR3 protein results from TCRdb running MiXCR on the 5' RACE reads. Of around 770,000 distinct CDR3 sequences in the sample, under 20% were seen once. In its sample, this clonotype was seen many times. Its antigen remains unidentified. The material sequenced was blood, either unsorted or a sorted T cell fraction (not recorded which). The TCR comes from a male donor with ankylosing spondylitis.

As DNA, the CDR3 is TGCAGTGCTAGACCTCTGGCGGGTTCCTACGAGCAGTACTTC. It codes for CSARPLAGSYEQYF. J is TRBJ2-7 and V is TRBV20-1; tentatively, D is TRBD2 (5 bases). The germline gives CDR1 DFQATT, CDR2 SNEGSKA (reference sequence). V was cut by 2 bases and J by 1 base, with 12 bases left in between. The length of the CDR3 is 14 residues.